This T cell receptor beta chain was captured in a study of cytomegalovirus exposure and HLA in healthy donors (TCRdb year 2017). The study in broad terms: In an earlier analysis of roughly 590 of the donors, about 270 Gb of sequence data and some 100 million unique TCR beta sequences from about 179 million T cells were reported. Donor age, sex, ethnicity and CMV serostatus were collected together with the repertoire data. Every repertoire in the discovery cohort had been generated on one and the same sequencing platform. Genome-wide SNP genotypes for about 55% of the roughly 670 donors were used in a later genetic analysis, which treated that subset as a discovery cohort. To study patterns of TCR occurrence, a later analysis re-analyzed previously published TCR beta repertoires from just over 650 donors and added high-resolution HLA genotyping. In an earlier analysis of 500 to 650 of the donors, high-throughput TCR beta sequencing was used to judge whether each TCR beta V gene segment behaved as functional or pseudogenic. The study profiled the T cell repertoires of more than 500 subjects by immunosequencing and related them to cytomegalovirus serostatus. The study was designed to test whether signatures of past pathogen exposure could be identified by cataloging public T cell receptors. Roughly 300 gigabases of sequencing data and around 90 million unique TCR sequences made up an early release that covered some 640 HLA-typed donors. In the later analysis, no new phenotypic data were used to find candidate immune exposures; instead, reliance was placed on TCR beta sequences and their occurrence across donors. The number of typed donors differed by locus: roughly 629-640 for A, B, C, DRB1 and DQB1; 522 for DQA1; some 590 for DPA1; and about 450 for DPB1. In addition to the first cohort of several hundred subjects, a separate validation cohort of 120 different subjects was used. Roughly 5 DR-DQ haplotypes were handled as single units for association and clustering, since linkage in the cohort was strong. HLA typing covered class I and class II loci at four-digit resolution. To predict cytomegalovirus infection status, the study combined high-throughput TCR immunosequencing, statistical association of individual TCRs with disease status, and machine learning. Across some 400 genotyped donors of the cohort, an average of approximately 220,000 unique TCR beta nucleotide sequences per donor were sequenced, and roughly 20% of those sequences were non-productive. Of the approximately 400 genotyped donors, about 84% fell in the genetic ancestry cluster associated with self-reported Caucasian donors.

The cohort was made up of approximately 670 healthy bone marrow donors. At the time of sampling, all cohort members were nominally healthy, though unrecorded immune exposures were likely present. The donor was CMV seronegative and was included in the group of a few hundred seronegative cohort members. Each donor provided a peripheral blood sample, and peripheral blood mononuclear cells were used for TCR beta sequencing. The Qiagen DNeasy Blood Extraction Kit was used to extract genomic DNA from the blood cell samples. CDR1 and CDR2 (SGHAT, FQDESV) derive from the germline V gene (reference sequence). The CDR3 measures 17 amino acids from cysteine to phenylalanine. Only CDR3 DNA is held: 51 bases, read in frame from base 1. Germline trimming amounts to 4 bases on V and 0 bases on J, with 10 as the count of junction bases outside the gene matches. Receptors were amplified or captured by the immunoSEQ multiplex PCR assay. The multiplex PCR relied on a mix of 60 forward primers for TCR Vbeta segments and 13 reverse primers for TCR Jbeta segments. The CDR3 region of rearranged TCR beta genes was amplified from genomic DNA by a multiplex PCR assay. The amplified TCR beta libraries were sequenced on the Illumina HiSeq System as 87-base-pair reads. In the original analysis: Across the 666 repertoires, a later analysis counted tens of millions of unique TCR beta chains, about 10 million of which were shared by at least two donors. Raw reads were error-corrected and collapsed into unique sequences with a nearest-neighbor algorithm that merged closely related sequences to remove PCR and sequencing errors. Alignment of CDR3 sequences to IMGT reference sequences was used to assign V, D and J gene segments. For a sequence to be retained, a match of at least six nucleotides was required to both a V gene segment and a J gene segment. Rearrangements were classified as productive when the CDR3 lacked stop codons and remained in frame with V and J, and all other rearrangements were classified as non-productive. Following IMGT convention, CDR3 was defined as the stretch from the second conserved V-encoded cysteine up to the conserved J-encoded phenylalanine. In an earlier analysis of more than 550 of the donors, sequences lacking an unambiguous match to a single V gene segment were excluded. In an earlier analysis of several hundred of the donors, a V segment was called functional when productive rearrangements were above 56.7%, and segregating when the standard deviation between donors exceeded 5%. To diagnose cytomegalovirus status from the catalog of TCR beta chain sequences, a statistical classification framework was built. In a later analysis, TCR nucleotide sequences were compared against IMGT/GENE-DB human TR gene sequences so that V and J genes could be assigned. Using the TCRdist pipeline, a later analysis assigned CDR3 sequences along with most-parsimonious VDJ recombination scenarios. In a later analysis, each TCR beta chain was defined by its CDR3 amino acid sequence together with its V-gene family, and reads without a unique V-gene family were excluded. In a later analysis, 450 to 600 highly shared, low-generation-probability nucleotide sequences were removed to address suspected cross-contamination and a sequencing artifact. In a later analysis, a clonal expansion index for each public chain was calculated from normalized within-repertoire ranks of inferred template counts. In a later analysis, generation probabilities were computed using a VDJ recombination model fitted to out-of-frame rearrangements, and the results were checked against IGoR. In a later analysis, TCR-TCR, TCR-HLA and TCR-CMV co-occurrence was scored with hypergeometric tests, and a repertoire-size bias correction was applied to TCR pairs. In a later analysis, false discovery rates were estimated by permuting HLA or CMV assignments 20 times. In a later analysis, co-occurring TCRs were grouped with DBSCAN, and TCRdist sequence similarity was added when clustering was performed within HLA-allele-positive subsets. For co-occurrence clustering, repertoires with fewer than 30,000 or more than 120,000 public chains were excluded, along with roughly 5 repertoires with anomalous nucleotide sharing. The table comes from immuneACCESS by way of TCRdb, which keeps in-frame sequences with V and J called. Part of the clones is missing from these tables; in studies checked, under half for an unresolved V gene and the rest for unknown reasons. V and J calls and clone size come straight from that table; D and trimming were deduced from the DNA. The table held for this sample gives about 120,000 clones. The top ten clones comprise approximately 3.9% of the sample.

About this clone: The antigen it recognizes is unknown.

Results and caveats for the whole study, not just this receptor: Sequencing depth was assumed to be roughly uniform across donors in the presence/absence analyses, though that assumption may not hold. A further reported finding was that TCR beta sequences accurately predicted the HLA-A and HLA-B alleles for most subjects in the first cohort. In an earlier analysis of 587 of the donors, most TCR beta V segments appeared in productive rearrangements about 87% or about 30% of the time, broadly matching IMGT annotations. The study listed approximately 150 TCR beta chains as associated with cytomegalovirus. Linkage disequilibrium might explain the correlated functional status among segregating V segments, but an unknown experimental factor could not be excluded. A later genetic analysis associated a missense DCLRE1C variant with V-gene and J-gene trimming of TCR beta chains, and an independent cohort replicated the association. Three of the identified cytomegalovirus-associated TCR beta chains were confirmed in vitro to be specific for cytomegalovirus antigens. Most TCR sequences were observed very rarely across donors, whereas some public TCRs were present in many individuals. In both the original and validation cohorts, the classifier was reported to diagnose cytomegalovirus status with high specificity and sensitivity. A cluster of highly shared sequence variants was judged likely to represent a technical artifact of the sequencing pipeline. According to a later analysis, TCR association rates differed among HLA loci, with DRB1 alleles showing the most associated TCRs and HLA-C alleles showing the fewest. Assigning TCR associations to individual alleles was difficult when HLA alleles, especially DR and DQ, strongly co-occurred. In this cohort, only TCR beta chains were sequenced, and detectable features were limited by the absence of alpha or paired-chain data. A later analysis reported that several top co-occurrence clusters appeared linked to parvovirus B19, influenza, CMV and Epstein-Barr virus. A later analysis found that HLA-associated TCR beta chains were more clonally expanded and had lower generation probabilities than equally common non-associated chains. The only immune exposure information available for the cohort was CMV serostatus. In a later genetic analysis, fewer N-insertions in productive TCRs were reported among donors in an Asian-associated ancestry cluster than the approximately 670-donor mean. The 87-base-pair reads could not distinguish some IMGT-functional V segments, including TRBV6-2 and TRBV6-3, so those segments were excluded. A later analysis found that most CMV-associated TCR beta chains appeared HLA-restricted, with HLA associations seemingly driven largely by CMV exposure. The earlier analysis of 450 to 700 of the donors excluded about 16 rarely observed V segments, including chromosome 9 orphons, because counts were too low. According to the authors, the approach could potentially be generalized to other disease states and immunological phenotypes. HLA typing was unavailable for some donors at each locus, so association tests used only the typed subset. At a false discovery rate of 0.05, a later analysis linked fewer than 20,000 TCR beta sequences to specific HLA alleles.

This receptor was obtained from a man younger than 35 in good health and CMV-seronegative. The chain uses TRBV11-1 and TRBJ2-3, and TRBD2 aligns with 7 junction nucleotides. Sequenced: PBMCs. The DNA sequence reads TGTGCCAGCAGCTCGAATCGGGGGGTACTGAGCACAGATACGCAGTATTTT. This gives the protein CASSSNRGVLSTDTQYF.